This passage covers 27 T cell receptor beta chains from one sample sequenced in a study of blood T cell repertoires in COVID-19. TCRdb's table, derived via immunoSEQ multiplex PCR, lists solely in-frame clones and lacks some. The sample contains roughly 200,000 clones, around 80% of which appear only once. Sequencing used peripheral blood. Receptors originate from an older woman with COVID-19, enrolled during active disease.

The chain combines TRBV15 with TRBJ2-2, with TRBD1 identical over 8 bases. Per the germline V gene, CDR1 is LNHNV and CDR2 is YYDKDF (reference sequence). This CDR3 region has 16 residues. V shed 1 base, J shed 0 bases, and the junction held 1 base outside the gene matches. The CDR3 loop is CATSRAGQANTGELFF. The CDR3 DNA is TGTGCCACCAGCAGAGCGGGACAGGCGAACACCGGGGAGCTGTTTTTT.

V usage is TRBV19 and J usage is TRBJ2-2; unclear D gene. CDR1 and CDR2 from the germline V gene are LNHDA and SQIVND (reference sequence). The CDR3 loop spans 14 amino acids. With 3 bases removed from V and 2 bases from J, the gap between germline ends came to 7 bases. CDR3 bases: TGTGCCAGTAGTATCCGGTACAACACCGGGGAGCTGTTTTTT. Translation gives CASSIRYNTGELFF.

This chain connects TRBV27 to TRBJ1-6; D remains ambiguous. Germline CDR1 and CDR2: MNHEY and SMNVEV (reference sequence). V shed 7 bases and J shed 5 bases, with 15 bases lying between them. This CDR3 comprises 15 residues. The CDR3 region has the DNA TGTGCCAGCAATCCGGGAATCTTCGATAATTCACCCCTCCACTTT. It encodes CASNPGIFDNSPLHF.

This chain connects TRBV18 to TRBJ1-3; no reliable D call. The V end was cut by 3 bases, the J end by 0 bases, with 18 bases between. CDR3 size: 18 residues. Germline-derived CDR1 and CDR2 are KGHSH and LQKENI. DNA of the CDR3: TGTGCCAGCTCACCCATAAAGAGCGACGGACTCTCTGGAAACACCATATATTTT. It specifies CASSPIKSDGLSGNTIYF.

This clone was observed a few times. The sample carries other DNA sequences with the same CDR3. This chain joins TRBV15 and TRBJ1-3; D might be TRBD1 (5 bases). CDR1 is LNHNV and CDR2 is YYDKDF in the germline V gene (reference sequence). The V end lost 0 bases, the J end lost 0 bases, and 9 bases lay between the germline ends. This CDR3 is 16 amino acids long. The CDR3 DNA is TGTGCCACCAGCAGAGATAGGGGCAGCTCTGGAAACACCATATATTTT. Amino acid sequence: CATSRDRGSSGNTIYF.

CDR3 bases: TGTGCCAGCAGCTTATGGGCGGGTTCGTTGAATGAGCAGTTCTTC. Amino acid sequence: CASSLWAGSLNEQFF. This chain connects TRBV7-9 to TRBJ2-1; D might be TRBD2 (5 bases). Trimming shortened V by 2 bases and J by 7 bases, and 15 bases separated the two germline ends. Per germline, CDR1 SEHNR and CDR2 FQNEAQ (reference sequence). CDR3 length: 15 residues.

This chain uses TRBV7-2 with TRBJ2-7; D not resolved. With 1 base removed from V and 0 bases from J, the gap between germline ends came to 10 bases. The CDR3 totals 15 residues. Germline values: CDR1 SGHTA, CDR2 FQGNSA. This chain's CDR3 is CASSLGGASSYEQYF. CDR3 bases: TGTGCCAGCAGCTTAGGTGGAGCTTCCTCCTACGAGCAGTACTTC.

This rearrangement joins TRBV28 to TRBJ2-5, with D possibly TRBD1 on 5 matching bases. The CDR3 loop spans 14 amino acids. Germline-derived CDR1 and CDR2 are MDHEN and SYDVKM. Trimming cost V 6 bases and J 5 bases, with 16 bases left between them. CDR3 protein: CASSLLQGFETQYF. The CDR3, as DNA: TGTGCCAGCAGCCTCCTTCAGGGATTTGAGACCCAGTACTTC.

The chain joins TRBV27 to TRBJ1-6; 10 nucleotides agree with TRBD1. Germline V gene sequence: CDR1 MNHEY, CDR2 SMNVEV (reference sequence). The V segment lost 1 base and the J segment 8 bases; nucleotides outside the gene matches: 5. The CDR3 spans 16 residues. The chain's CDR3 is CASSLLEGTGDSPLHF. The CDR3, as DNA: TGTGCCAGCAGTTTATTAGAGGGGACAGGGGATTCACCCCTCCACTTT.

This clone was seen a single time. The chain couples TRBV7-3 to TRBJ2-1; a weak D match, TRBD1 (6 bases). The V gene's germline CDR1 is SGHTA and CDR2 FQGTGA. There are 12 residues in the CDR3. Trimming removed 2 bases from V and 10 bases from J, with 9 bases in between. The CDR3 DNA reads as TGTGCCAGCAGCTTAGCCAGGGGCGAGCAGTTCTTC. This translates into CASSLARGEQFF.

The V gene is TRBV19, the J gene TRBJ1-2, with D possibly TRBD1 on 5 matching bases. The CDR3 totals 15 residues. Germline V gene data show CDR1 as LNHDA and CDR2 as SQIVND (reference sequence). Trimming removed 7 bases at V and 0 bases at J, with 15 bases between. The chain's CDR3 is CASTKGTVANYGYTF. CDR3 bases: TGTGCCAGTACCAAAGGGACTGTGGCTAACTATGGCTACACCTTC.

This chain connects TRBV6-4 to TRBJ1-1; 7 bases line up with TRBD1. Trimming removed 5 bases from V and 5 bases from J; junction bases left unmatched: 5. The CDR3 length is 13 residues. CDR1 and CDR2 from the germline V gene are MRHNA and SNTAGT. CDR3 DNA sequence: TGTGCCAGCAGTATAGACAGGGAGACTGAAGCTTTCTTT. This translates into CASSIDRETEAFF.

The rearrangement uses TRBV28 and TRBJ2-2, with 8 bases lining up with TRBD1. This CDR3 has 16 residues. The V segment lost 3 bases and the J segment 1 base; nucleotides outside the gene matches: 4. CDR1 and CDR2 (germline): MDHEN, SYDVKM. CDR3 in amino acids: CASSLGGQVNTGELFF. The CDR3, as DNA: TGTGCCAGCAGTTTGGGGGGACAGGTGAACACCGGGGAGCTGTTTTTT.

This clone has only a few counts. This sequence joins TRBV30 and TRBJ2-1; D uncertain. Germline V lookup: CDR1 GTSNPN, CDR2 SVGIG (reference sequence). Trimming shortened V by 1 base and J by 6 bases, and 7 bases separated the two germline ends. CDR3 length: 12 residues. The chain's CDR3 is CAWSDIGNEQFF. DNA of the CDR3: TGTGCCTGGAGTGACATTGGCAATGAGCAGTTCTTC.

This clone was recorded many times. The V and J genes are TRBV6-6 and TRBJ1-5, with D possibly TRBD1 on 6 matching bases. V was clipped by 7 bases and J by 6 bases, with 16 bases between them. In germline, CDR1 is MNHNY, CDR2 SVGAGI (reference sequence). The CDR3 totals 14 residues. As DNA, the CDR3 is TGTGCCAGCAACCCCGGTGGGGGCGGTCAGCCCCAGCATTTT. Amino acid sequence: CASNPGGGGQPQHF.

The CDR3 nucleotides read TGTGCCAGCAGTTATCGTATGAACACTGAAGCTTTCTTT. Amino acid sequence: CASSYRMNTEAFF. J is TRBJ1-1 and V is TRBV6-5, with D uncertain. Germline CDR1 reads MNHEY; CDR2 reads SVGAGI. V was cut by 3 bases and J by 0 bases, with 5 bases left in between. The CDR3 is 13 amino acids.

The chain links TRBV5-1 to TRBJ1-3, with 7 bases identical to TRBD1. CDR1 SGHRS and CDR2 YFSETQ come from the germline V gene. V was clipped by 0 bases and J by 0 bases; unmatched bases: 6. This CDR3 contains 17 residues. In DNA form, the CDR3 reads TGCGCCAGCAGCTTGGCGAGGCAGGGGGTCTCTGGAAACACCATATATTTT. This sequence encodes CASSLARQGVSGNTIYF.

The V call is TRBV10-3, the J call TRBJ1-5, with unresolved D. Germline assignment: CDR1 ENHRY and CDR2 SYGVKD. There are 14 residues in the CDR3. V lost 2 bases and J lost 4, with 9 bases in between. For the CDR3, the DNA is TGTGCCATCAGTGAGGAGGTCAGTAATCAGCCCCAGCATTTT. Amino acid sequence: CAISEEVSNQPQHF.

This chain joins TRBV20-1 and TRBJ1-4, with D unresolved. The V end was cut by 3 bases, the J end by 8 bases, with 13 bases between. This CDR3 comprises 13 residues. The germline gives CDR1 DFQATT, CDR2 SNEGSKA (reference sequence). Here the CDR3 reads CSASSFPGEKLFF. CDR3 sequence (DNA): TGCAGTGCTAGTAGTTTCCCGGGGGAAAAACTGTTTTTT.

The gene calls are TRBV19 and TRBJ1-2, with D uncertain. Germline V gene data show CDR1 as LNHDA and CDR2 as SQIVND (reference sequence). This CDR3 has 15 amino acids. Trimming removed 7 bases at V and 0 bases at J, with 15 bases between. CDR3 region: CASKTQANANYGYTF. CDR3 nucleotides: TGTGCCAGTAAAACCCAGGCAAACGCTAACTATGGCTACACCTTC.

The chain employs TRBV27 and TRBJ1-5; TRBD1 aligns across 10 bases. CDR1 and CDR2 from the germline V gene are MNHEY and SMNVEV (reference sequence). The CDR3 totals 15 residues. Unmatched junction bases numbered 3, after V lost 4 bases and J lost 3 bases. In DNA form, the CDR3 reads TGTGCCAGCAGTTCGGGACAGGGGTACAATCAGCCCCAGCATTTT. This codes for CASSSGQGYNQPQHF.

This chain joins TRBV5-6 and TRBJ1-6, with 8 bases aligning to TRBD1. The CDR3 is 16 residues long. V shed 4 bases and J 7 bases; nucleotides not matched to a gene: 10. Germline-derived CDR1 and CDR2 are SGHDT and YYEEEE. CDR3 region: CASSHQTGASNSPLHF. CDR3 nucleotides: TGTGCCAGCAGCCACCAGACAGGGGCGTCCAATTCACCCCTCCACTTT.

The chain couples TRBV6-2 or TRBV6-3 to TRBJ2-4; TRBD2 is a possible D gene (7 bases). Germline V gene sequence: CDR1 MNHEY, CDR2 SVGEGT. This CDR3 is 19 amino acids long. The germline V and J ends were trimmed by 3 bases and 0 bases, with 21 bases remaining between them. DNA for the CDR3: TGTGCCAGCAGTTATTCCGCGGGGGCTTTTTCAATAGCCAAAAACATTCAGTACTTC. Translating gives CASSYSAGAFSIAKNIQYF.

This clone was seen just once. Here the CDR3 DNA reads TGTGCCAGTAGGATCGGGACTAGCGGGAGCTATGAGCAGTTCTTC. Translation gives CASRIGTSGSYEQFF. The V call is TRBV19, the J call TRBJ2-1; 14 bases match TRBD2. V shed 6 bases, J shed 8 bases, and the junction held 6 bases outside the gene matches. The CDR3 sequence is 15 residues long. Per the germline V gene, CDR1 is LNHDA and CDR2 is SQIVND (reference sequence).

The chain couples TRBV7-3 to TRBJ1-2, with 9 positions matching TRBD1. CDR3 length: 13 amino acids. The germline V gene has CDR1 SGHTA and CDR2 FQGTGA. V trimming: 6 bases; J trimming: 2 bases; junction bases outside the gene matches: 1. In DNA form, the CDR3 reads TGTGCCAGCAGTGGGACAGGGAACTATGGCTACACCTTC. The encoded protein is CASSGTGNYGYTF.

The sample holds a few counts of this clone. V is TRBV7-9 and J is TRBJ2-3; D is perhaps TRBD2 (5 bases). V gave up 4 bases and J gave up 0 bases, with 11 bases separating them. The CDR3 contains 15 residues. Germline CDR1 is SEHNR and CDR2 is FQNEAQ (reference sequence). This chain's CDR3 is CASSSPGSSTDTQYF. The CDR3 nucleotides are TGTGCCAGCAGCTCACCTGGGAGTAGCACAGATACGCAGTATTTT.

V and J are TRBV5-4 and TRBJ2-2; 8 bases are a match to TRBD1. Germline CDR1 reads SGHNT; CDR2 reads YYREEE (reference sequence). V lost 1 base, J lost 6 bases, and 5 bases stayed unmatched. This CDR3 has 15 residues. The CDR3 loop reads CASSLRQGISGELFF. The CDR3 DNA is TGTGCCAGCAGCTTGAGACAGGGGATTTCCGGGGAGCTGTTTTTT.